The TCR beta chain described here comes from a study of blood T cell repertoires in COVID-19 (dated by TCRdb to about 2020). About the study as a whole: Samples from collaborators originated in the United States, Italy and Spain and spanned both the acute and convalescent phases of COVID-19. The prospective study material was composed of cDNA or gDNA derived from T cells, B-cell-depleted T cells, or PBMCs. The dataset comprised deeply sampled blood TCRbeta repertoires from subjects exposed to, actively infected with, or recovered from COVID-19. The repertoires were released in a freely available public database intended as a resource for research on the immune response to SARS-CoV-2. Samples were obtained from the ongoing ImmuneRACE study (first 160 participants) and from some 1,200 subjects provided by 6 global collaborators. Sample metadata almost always included a de-identified subject ID, COVID-19 status, age in years and sex. Where available, HLA class I and class II types were obtained from metadata supplied by the sample provider rather than from assay-based typing. Summary of the overall study and its limitations: The amount of clinical and demographic metadata varied by source and participant and was provided uncurated.

Comments on this clone: Which antigen it targets is not known. The sample holds no much larger clone one base away, and base qualities are not on file.

The immunoSEQ Assay, a bias-controlled multiplex PCR, was used to amplify TCRbeta CDR3 regions from genomic DNA. The study's own analysis went as follows. The number of nucleated cells in each sample was estimated by amplification of reference gene primers within the assay. To quantify the absolute abundance of each unique TCRbeta CDR3 rearrangement, sequence reads were collapsed and filtered. For each sample, productive Simpson clonality was calculated as the square root of Simpson's diversity index across productive rearrangements. TCRdb's version of the immuneACCESS table is confined to in-frame rearrangements and falls short of the full clone set. An unresolved V gene accounts for under half of the shortfall where checked; the remainder is of unknown origin. The V and J calls and the clone size are those of that table, but D and trimming were determined from the DNA. The sample yields about 250,000 clones; 70% to 90% were counted once. The ten largest clones capture approximately 5% of the sample.

Collaborating institutions collected whole blood in K2EDTA tubes following their own protocols. For TCRbeta analysis, collaborators shipped samples in one of three forms: frozen whole blood, isolated PBMCs, or DNA extracted from either of those sample types. Relative to germline, V is 5 bases shorter and J is 0 bases shorter, with 7 bases between their ends. Taken from the germline V gene, the CDR1 and CDR2 loops are KGHDR and SFDVKD. The CDR3 sequence holds 13 residues, the cysteine and phenylalanine included. Only the CDR3 portion is preserved as DNA: 39 bases, with reading frame beginning at the first base.

The chain is assembled from TRBV24-1 and TRBJ2-7; the D segment cannot be called with confidence. The sequenced material came from peripheral blood. This sequence was found in a man aged 50 or older with active or convalescent COVID-19. The CDR3 protein sequence reads: CATSARSSYEQYF. The DNA is TGTGCCACCAGTGCGCGTAGCTCCTACGAGCAGTACTTC.